These 27 T cell receptor beta chains share one sample of origin, sequenced in a study of T cells after yellow fever vaccination. One entry per CDR3 protein results from TCRdb running MiXCR on the 5' RACE reads. This sample has 300,000 to 350,000 distinct CDR3 sequences, with 3.5% to 4.5% found just once. The source was PBMCs, collected 15 days after the yellow fever booster vaccination. The receptors were gathered from a man younger than 35 who received the YFV17D yellow fever vaccine.

This clonotype came up many times. The V and J genes are TRBV6-5 and TRBJ2-5; D gene unclear. The CDR3 runs to 13 residues. The germline V and J ends were trimmed by 4 bases and 0 bases, with 6 bases remaining between them. Germline V gives CDR1 MNHEY, CDR2 SVGAGI. The CDR3 DNA follows: TGTGCCAGCAGTTTAACCTACCAAGAGACCCAGTACTTC. Its protein product is CASSLTYQETQYF.

The chain has TRBV5-1 and TRBJ1-2; 9 bases are shared with TRBD1. Trimming at V came to 5 bases and at J to 2 bases, leaving 4 bases not matched to a gene. CDR3 length: 14 amino acids. Germline V gives CDR1 SGHRS, CDR2 YFSETQ. For the CDR3, the DNA is TGCGCCAGCAGACGGACAGGGGAAAACTATGGCTACACCTTC. Translated, it gives CASRRTGENYGYTF.

The V gene is TRBV9, the J gene TRBJ2-3, with 9 bases aligning to TRBD1. The CDR3 contains 16 residues. The germline CDR1 and CDR2 sequences are SGDLS and YYNGEE. The V segment lost 1 base and the J segment 5 bases; nucleotides outside the gene matches: 8. The CDR3 region has the DNA TGTGCCAGCAGCGTAAGGAGACAGGGGGAAAAAGATACGCAGTATTTT. This sequence encodes CASSVRRQGEKDTQYF.

This clonotype was detected ten times or more. This sequence joins TRBV12-3 or TRBV12-4 and TRBJ2-1, with a possible D match to TRBD2 (5 bases). The V end lost 8 bases, the J end lost 3 bases, and 17 bases lay between the germline ends. This CDR3 has 15 amino acids. CDR3 DNA: TGTGCCAGCGGATACAGCGGTACCTACTACAATGAGCAGTTCTTC. Translating it yields CASGYSGTYYNEQFF.

CDR3 residues: CASRPGQSSYEQYF. The CDR3 DNA sequence: TGTGCCAGCAGACCGGGACAGAGCTCCTACGAGCAGTACTTC. The chain couples TRBV12-3 or TRBV12-4 to TRBJ2-7; 7 bases agree with TRBD1. V lost 6 bases, J lost 0 bases, and 5 bases stayed unmatched. CDR3 length: 14 residues.

This chain uses TRBV4-1 with TRBJ2-1; tentatively, D is TRBD1 or TRBD2 (5 bases each). CDR1 MGHRA and CDR2 YSYEKL come from the germline V gene. V dropped 1 base and J dropped 8 bases, with 6 bases sitting between them. The CDR3 extends over 12 amino acids. CDR3 coding DNA: TGCGCCAGCAGCCAAGTGGGGGATGAGCAGTTCTTC. This sequence encodes CASSQVGDEQFF.

This clonotype was found many times. The chain employs TRBV6-2 or TRBV6-3 and TRBJ2-6, with 7 bases fitting TRBD1. This CDR3 is 15 amino acids long. CDR1 is MNHEY, CDR2 SVGEGT, per germline. V gave up 6 bases and J gave up 0 bases; unmatched junction bases: 2. This chain's CDR3 is CASSPGGSGANVLTF. The CDR3 nucleotides read TGTGCCAGCAGCCCAGGGGGCTCTGGGGCCAACGTCCTGACTTTC.

The CDR3 protein is CASSYTSSYNSPLHF. The CDR3 nucleotides read TGCGCCAGCAGCTATACCAGCTCCTATAATTCACCCCTCCACTTT. J is TRBJ1-6 and V is TRBV5-1, with unresolved D. Trimming shortened V by 3 bases and J by 0 bases, and 7 bases separated the two germline ends. CDR1 and CDR2 from the germline V gene are SGHRS and YFSETQ. The CDR3 is 15 residues long.

In this sample, this clonotype turned up a few times. This chain uses TRBV19 with TRBJ1-1, with D tentatively TRBD1 (5 bases). The germline V gene has CDR1 LNHDA and CDR2 SQIVND (reference sequence). V was cut by 6 bases and J by 12 bases, with 14 bases left in between. This CDR3 has 11 amino acids. The CDR3 DNA is TGTGCCAGTAGGGGCAGGGCGGGGACTTTCTTT. It specifies CASRGRAGTFF.

This clonotype was counted many times. This chain uses TRBV28 with TRBJ2-3; 11 bases map to TRBD1. The CDR3 is 15 residues long. V trimming: 7 bases; J trimming: 2 bases; junction bases outside the gene matches: 5. CDR1 and CDR2 from the germline V gene are MDHEN and SYDVKM. The CDR3 loop reads CASNLGQGVTDTQYF. DNA of the CDR3: TGTGCCAGCAACCTGGGACAGGGGGTCACAGATACGCAGTATTTT.

This clonotype was observed at least ten times. The chain joins TRBV27 to TRBJ1-4; D gene ambiguous. Trimming took 5 bases from V and 1 from J, leaving 11 bases between them. The CDR3 sequence is 15 residues long. Per germline, CDR1 MNHEY and CDR2 SMNVEV (reference sequence). The CDR3 loop is CASSPSPGTNEKLFF. DNA for the CDR3: TGTGCCAGCAGTCCGTCGCCAGGAACTAATGAAAAACTGTTTTTT.

In its sample, this clonotype was seen a few times. The chain recombines TRBV19 with TRBJ1-5; D gene ambiguous. This CDR3 is built from 17 residues. Germline CDR1 and CDR2: LNHDA and SQIVND (reference sequence). Trimming shortened V by 1 base and J by 4 bases, and 17 bases separated the two germline ends. Here the CDR3 DNA reads TGTGCCAGTAGTATAGCCCCCGAGGTCCCGGGAAATCAGCCCCAGCATTTT. This encodes CASSIAPEVPGNQPQHF.

The rearrangement links TRBV7-9 to TRBJ1-4; unclear D gene. This CDR3 has 16 residues. The V and J ends lost 5 bases and 8 bases respectively, with 21 bases between them. From germline, CDR1 is SEHNR and CDR2 FQNEAQ (reference sequence). The CDR3 loop is CASSPSTGIEGEKLFF. The CDR3 nucleotides read TGTGCCAGCAGCCCCTCTACCGGGATAGAAGGGGAAAAACTGTTTTTT.

This clonotype was found many times. This chain uses TRBV6-5 with TRBJ1-6; possibly TRBD1 for D (5 bases). The CDR3 totals 14 residues. CDR1 and CDR2 (germline): MNHEY, SVGAGI. V lost 10 bases and J lost 7, with 17 bases in between. The CDR3 sequence: CANLTAGLNSPLHF. The DNA for the CDR3 is TGTGCCAATCTCACAGCGGGGCTCAATTCACCCCTCCACTTT.

This clonotype occurred many times. The J gene is TRBJ1-1, the V gene TRBV15; D unclear. Per germline, CDR1 LNHNV and CDR2 YYDKDF (reference sequence). CDR3 length: 14 residues. V was shortened by 6 bases and J by 0 bases, with 11 bases between the two germline ends. Here the CDR3 DNA reads TGTGCCACCAGGGTCGGAGTAATGAACACTGAAGCTTTCTTT. This sequence encodes CATRVGVMNTEAFF.

The genes are TRBV13 and TRBJ2-3; D is perhaps TRBD2 (5 bases). V was cut by 6 bases and J by 0 bases, with 16 bases left in between. Germline V CDR1 and CDR2: PRHDT, FYEKMQ (reference sequence). The CDR3 totals 16 residues. The CDR3 region has the DNA TGTGCCAGCAGGCAAGGACTGGGGTTTAGCACAGATACGCAGTATTTT. It yields the protein CASRQGLGFSTDTQYF.

This clonotype was picked up many times. The chain recombines TRBV7-7 with TRBJ2-1; D possibly corresponds to TRBD1 (6 bases). The CDR3 totals 14 residues. Trimming shortened V by 1 base and J by 9 bases, and 13 bases separated the two germline ends. Looked up from germline, CDR1 is SSHAT and CDR2 is FNYEAQ (reference sequence). The CDR3 loop is CASSLVPRGSEQFF. Written as DNA, the CDR3 is TGTGCCAGCAGCTTAGTTCCCAGGGGTAGTGAGCAGTTCTTC.

The table lists this clonotype with many counts. V gene TRBV7-2 combines with J gene TRBJ2-5; 9 bases fit TRBD1. CDR1 and CDR2 from the germline V gene are SGHTA and FQGNSA. Unmatched junction bases numbered 6, after V lost 5 bases and J lost 5 bases. This CDR3 has 14 amino acids. As DNA, the CDR3 is TGTGCCAGCAGCCCGCGGACAGGGGTGGAGACCCAGTACTTC. The encoded protein is CASSPRTGVETQYF.

This clonotype was observed at least ten times. A read error may account for a junction end that differs from germline. The chain carries TRBV20-1 and TRBJ2-3; 12 nucleotides match TRBD1. The length of the CDR3 is 15 residues. The germline V gene encodes CDR1 DFQATT and CDR2 SNEGSKA (reference sequence). This CDR3 is CSVRAGQGASGTQYF. The CDR3 bases are TGCAGTGTTAGAGCGGGACAGGGGGCGTCAGGTACGCAGTATTTT.

At least ten counts were recorded for this clonotype. The chain uses TRBV7-8 and TRBJ1-1; D perhaps matches TRBD1 (6 bases). This CDR3 is 14 amino acids long. V dropped 5 bases and J dropped 8 bases, with 18 bases sitting between them. CDR1 is SGHVS, CDR2 FQNEAQ, per germline. The CDR3 reads CASSLDSRGVEAFF. The CDR3 DNA sequence: TGTGCCAGCAGCCTGGACAGCCGAGGGGTCGAAGCTTTCTTT.

There are a few counts of this clonotype. The CDR3 bases are TGTGCCAGCAGCGGACAGGGTAGTTTCGTAGCTTTCTTT. Translating it yields CASSGQGSFVAFF. V gene TRBV6-5 combines with J gene TRBJ1-1, with 8 bases that match TRBD1. CDR1 MNHEY and CDR2 SVGAGI come from the germline V gene. V lost 6 bases and J lost 10; bases outside the gene matches: 10. This CDR3 is 13 amino acids long.

The sample holds many counts of this clonotype. This rearrangement joins TRBV5-1 to TRBJ1-1; 8 nucleotides agree with TRBD1. Germline V gives CDR1 SGHRS, CDR2 YFSETQ. The CDR3 has 16 residues. The junction had 15 bases not matched to a gene; V was cut back by 7 bases and J by 4 bases. CDR3 in DNA: TGCGCCAGCGAATCAGGGGGCGCAAGTTTGGGCACTGAAGCTTTCTTT. Protein sequence: CASESGGASLGTEAFF.

This clonotype has ten or more counts. This rearrangement joins TRBV7-2 to TRBJ1-5; possible D gene TRBD1, 6 bases. The germline CDR1 and CDR2 sequences are SGHTA and FQGNSA. V lost 1 base and J 8 bases, leaving 15 bases between the germline ends. CDR3 length: 15 residues. The CDR3 sequence: CASSLGGGQSEPQHF. CDR3 sequence (DNA): TGTGCCAGCAGCTTAGGTGGGGGGCAAAGCGAGCCCCAGCATTTT. The full variable domain, its missing parts supplied by reference TRBV7-2 and TRBJ1-5, is GAGVSQSPSNKVTEKGKDVELRCDPISGHTALYWYRQSLGQGLEFLIYFQGNSAPDKSGLPSDRFSAERTGGSVSTLTIQRTQQEDSAVYLCASSLGGGQSEPQHFGDGTRLSIL.

This clonotype occurred many times. The chain couples TRBV7-8 to TRBJ1-2, with D hard to call. V lost 5 bases to trimming and J lost 8 bases, with 21 bases between them. The CDR3 is 15 residues long. Germline V gene lookup returns CDR1 SGHVS and CDR2 FQNEAQ. The CDR3 DNA reads as TGTGCCAGCAGCCCGCGGGGAGGGCCTATGGGGGGCTACACCTTC. Amino acids: CASSPRGGPMGGYTF.

At least ten counts were recorded for this clonotype. The chain uses TRBV4-2 and TRBJ2-5; 12 positions agree with TRBD2. The germline V gene has CDR1 LGHNA and CDR2 YNFKEQ. The CDR3 sequence is 15 residues long. V shed 2 bases and J 5 bases; nucleotides not matched to a gene: 3. CDR3 protein: CASSQLAGGRETQYF. The DNA for the CDR3 is TGTGCCAGCAGCCAACTAGCGGGGGGGCGTGAGACCCAGTACTTC.

This rearrangement joins TRBV6-1 to TRBJ2-5, with no clear D. The V and J ends lost 5 bases and 2 bases respectively, with 9 bases between them. Germline V gene data show CDR1 as MNHNS and CDR2 as SASEGT. The CDR3 length is 13 residues. The CDR3 sequence: CASSRYRQETQYF. Written as DNA, the CDR3 is TGTGCCAGCAGTAGATACCGACAAGAGACCCAGTACTTC.

This clonotype was detected only a few times. The chain combines TRBV4-1 with TRBJ2-3, with TRBD2 matching 10 bases. The CDR3 sequence is 17 residues long. CDR1 and CDR2 (germline): MGHRA, YSYEKL. Trimming at V came to 2 bases and at J to 3 bases, leaving 8 bases not matched to a gene. The CDR3 DNA is TGCGCCAGCAGCCAATTCAAAGGACTAGCGGAGACAGATACGCAGTATTTT. This encodes CASSQFKGLAETDTQYF.